This TCR beta chain was captured by sequencing in a study of T-cell memory formation after mild COVID-19. TCRdb used MiXCR to reprocess the 5' RACE reads, holding one entry per CDR3 protein. The sample has 280,000 or so distinct CDR3 sequences, around 8% seen once. Points on this clonotype: Its matching antigen is unknown.

Study-wide results and caveats: Shrinking CD4+ clones were chiefly CM and EM; CD8+ ones were chiefly EMRA.

This CDR3 has 16 amino acids. CDR1 and CDR2 from the germline V gene are LNHDA and SQIVND (reference sequence). Trimming left V 0 bases short and J 4 bases short, with 14 bases between. The V call is TRBV19, the J call TRBJ2-3; no clear D. This TCR came from a man aged 18 to 30 who had mild COVID-19 (a few samples of this study predate the infection). Cell type and time point are not known. Sequencing was done on a sample of PBMCs or a T cell subset sorted from them (not recorded which). The chain's CDR3 is CASSIDRFGGSDTQYF. The CDR3 DNA follows: TGTGCCAGTAGTATAGATCGCTTCGGTGGGTCAGATACGCAGTATTTT. Filled out from reference TRBV19 and TRBJ2-3, the complete variable domain reads DGGITQSPKYLFRKEGQNVTLSCEQNLNHDAMYWYRQDPGQGLRLIYYSQIVNDFQKGDIAEGYSVSREKKESFPLTVTSAQKNPTAFYLCASSIDRFGGSDTQYFGPGTRLTVL.